This TCR beta chain appears in the sequencing data of a study of T-cell reconstitution after alpha-beta-depleted transplantation in children. The germline CDR1 and CDR2 sequences are MNHEY and SVGEGT. J lost 2 bases, V lost 4 bases, and 12 bases had no gene match. The CDR3 is 17 residues long. TCRbeta library construction was performed incorporating unique molecular identifiers. From the PCR reads, TCRdb called clonotypes with MiXCR, one entry per CDR3 protein. The sample yields approximately 230,000 distinct CDR3 sequences, about 24% seen once. Note on this clonotype: Its antigen is unknown.

General study points: The high TCRbeta diversity at day 60 in some patients came from surviving recipient T cells and thymic progenitors. There were reportedly several hundred expanded graft clones from which alpha-beta T cells came about two months after transplant. It was newly produced T cells that mostly accounted for T-cell counts and diversity one year after transplant.

The chain employs TRBV6-2 or TRBV6-3 and TRBJ2-7; the match to TRBD1 covers 9 bases. Material: PBMCs, mostly from graft donor cells, obtained 360 days after TCRalphabeta/CD19-depleted stem cell transplant. The clonotype was recovered from a female patient between 2 and 10 years old who had a stem cell transplant for congenital amegakaryocytic thrombocytopenia, so the T cells may come from the graft donor. The CDR3 sequence: CASSLTPGQGSPYEQYF. Written as DNA, the CDR3 is TGTGCCAGCAGTTTGACCCCGGGACAGGGAAGTCCCTACGAGCAGTACTTC.